These 28 T cell receptor beta chains came from one sample sequenced in a study of OX40 agonist ivuxolimab in advanced cancers. Repertoires were generated with immunoSEQ multiplex PCR, while TCRdb's copy carries only in-frame clones and drops some. The data contain tens of thousands of clones, around 84% of them seen just once; the ten biggest clones take up roughly 4.9%. This sample comprised CD4+ or CD8+ T cells sorted from blood, obtained in a trial of the OX40 agonist ivuxolimab. These receptors were taken from an adult with an advanced solid tumor such as melanoma, head and neck, liver or kidney cancer.

In its sample, this clone was seen once. V is TRBV27 and J is TRBJ1-1; 7 nucleotides align to TRBD1. Trimming cost V 3 bases and J 3 bases; bases outside gene matches: 7. Germline assignment: CDR1 MNHEY and CDR2 SMNVEV (reference sequence). This CDR3 comprises 15 residues. The CDR3 loop is CASSLRGRYHTEAFF. CDR3 nucleotides: TGTGCCAGCAGTTTGAGGGGGCGCTACCACACTGAAGCTTTCTTT.

This sequence joins TRBV30 and TRBJ2-1; D is undetermined. The CDR3 is 15 amino acids. Trimming removed 4 bases from V and 0 bases from J, with 13 bases in between. Germline V lookup: CDR1 GTSNPN, CDR2 SVGIG (reference sequence). The DNA of the CDR3 is TGTGCCTGGATCCGCGGACCCAGCTCCTACAATGAGCAGTTCTTC. This encodes CAWIRGPSSYNEQFF.

The CDR3 region has the DNA TGTGCCAGCAGTACCTACAGGGATCAGCCCCAGCATTTT. Translated: CASSTYRDQPQHF. The genes are TRBV27 and TRBJ1-5, with a possible D match to TRBD1 (6 bases). Trimming removed 5 bases from V and 5 bases from J, with 10 bases in between. The CDR3 is made up of 13 amino acids. CDR1 is MNHEY, CDR2 SMNVEV, per germline (reference sequence).

The chain carries TRBV5-1 and TRBJ1-1, with D possibly TRBD1 on 6 matching bases. V lost 1 base, J lost 1 base, and 20 bases lay in between. CDR1 is SGHRS, CDR2 YFSETQ, per germline. This CDR3 contains 18 residues. The CDR3 nucleotides are TGCGCCAGCAGCTTGCTCAATCACAGGGAAATAACGAACACTGAAGCTTTCTTT. Protein sequence: CASSLLNHREITNTEAFF. Full variable domain (rest looked up from reference TRBV5-1 and TRBJ1-1): KAGVTQTPRYLIKTRGQQVTLSCSPISGHRSVSWYQQTPGQGLQFLFEYFSETQRNKGNFPGRFSGRQFSNSRSEMNVSTLELGDSALYLCASSLLNHREITNTEAFFGQGTRLTVV.

V and J are TRBV19 and TRBJ1-6; 11 bases match TRBD1. Germline CDR1 is LNHDA and CDR2 is SQIVND (reference sequence). Losses at the gene ends were 5 bases for V and 9 bases for J; bases not matched to a gene: 6. The CDR3 has 15 amino acids. CDR3 sequence reads: CASSPRTGGVSPLHF. The CDR3 DNA sequence: TGTGCCAGTAGTCCAAGGACAGGGGGCGTTTCACCCCTCCACTTT.

This rearrangement joins TRBV4-3 to TRBJ1-4; unclear D gene. There are 13 residues in the CDR3. The germline V and J ends were trimmed by 1 base and 7 bases, with 7 bases remaining between them. Germline V CDR1 and CDR2: LGHNA, YSLEER. The CDR3 DNA follows: TGCGCCAGCAGCCAAGGAGGGAGTGAAAAACTGTTTTTT. As protein: CASSQGGSEKLFF.

The chain recombines TRBV7-8 with TRBJ2-5; maybe TRBD2 (6 bases). The V gene's germline CDR1 is SGHVS and CDR2 FQNEAQ. The V end lost 6 bases, the J end lost 7 bases, and 24 bases lay between the germline ends. The CDR3 is 16 amino acids. CDR3 in DNA: TGTGCCAGCAGTTCCAATTCCGGGGGAGCGATCGGGACCCAGTACTTC. Its translation: CASSSNSGGAIGTQYF.

V is TRBV7-2 and J is TRBJ2-5; D not resolved. CDR3 length equals 16 residues. Trimming shortened V by 0 bases and J by 2 bases, and 13 bases separated the two germline ends. CDR1 and CDR2 (germline): SGHTA, FQGNSA. The CDR3 region is CASSLARVSGQETQYF. CDR3 sequence (DNA): TGTGCCAGCAGCTTAGCTCGGGTTTCAGGACAAGAGACCCAGTACTTC.

The CDR3 nucleotides read TGTGCCAGCAGTGAGGGCACGAGCTGGGGCACTGAAGCTTTCTTT. As protein: CASSEGTSWGTEAFF. The chain couples TRBV6-1 to TRBJ1-1; D ambiguous. Trimming took off 3 bases at V and 4 bases at J, with 15 bases between the two ends. The CDR3 has 15 amino acids. CDR1 MNHNS and CDR2 SASEGT come from the germline V gene.

The chain employs TRBV7-2 and TRBJ1-2; D is undetermined. CDR3 length: 15 residues. Germline V gives CDR1 SGHTA, CDR2 FQGNSA. Between the trimmed V and J ends, which lost 2 bases and 1 base, there was a span of 11 bases. The CDR3 region has the DNA TGTGCCAGCAGCTTAATCGCGGGAGTTAACTATGGCTACACCTTC. Encoded protein: CASSLIAGVNYGYTF.

The V call is TRBV5-1, the J call TRBJ2-3; 10 bases are shared with TRBD2. Losses at the gene ends were 2 bases for V and 4 bases for J; bases not matched to a gene: 7. The germline gives CDR1 SGHRS, CDR2 YFSETQ. The CDR3 sequence is 16 residues long. The CDR3 coding sequence is TGCGCCAGCAGCTTCGTTATAGCGGGGGGACCAGATACGCAGTATTTT. Encoded protein: CASSFVIAGGPDTQYF.

This clone was seen a single time. The J gene is TRBJ2-2, the V gene TRBV21-1; the table's D call TRBD1 went unverified against the DNA. TRBV21-1 is labeled a pseudogene. The length of the CDR3 is 17 residues. The CDR3 DNA is TGTGCCAGCAGCAAAAGTGGCAGGGGTTATCAGACCGGGGAGCTGTTTTTT. Amino acid sequence: CASSKSGRGYQTGELFF.

The rearrangement uses TRBV6-4 and TRBJ2-3, with TRBD2 matching over 12 bases. This CDR3 has 16 residues. The germline V gene has CDR1 MRHNA and CDR2 SNTAGT. V trimming: 8 bases; J trimming: 2 bases; junction bases outside the gene matches: 8. CDR3 DNA: TGTGCCAGCCAGACACTAGCGGGGGGTCTCACAGATACGCAGTATTTT. Translation: CASQTLAGGLTDTQYF.

CDR3 residues: CASSEQVSSYNEQFF. DNA for the CDR3: TGTGCCAGCAGCGAACAGGTGAGCTCCTACAATGAGCAGTTCTTC. V usage is TRBV11-2 and J usage is TRBJ2-1; weak D call: TRBD1 (5 bases). The CDR3 is 15 residues long. Trimming shortened V by 5 bases and J by 0 bases, and 11 bases separated the two germline ends. CDR1 is SGHAT and CDR2 is FQNNGV in the germline V gene.

The rearrangement joins TRBV5-1 to TRBJ2-7; the match to TRBD2 covers 11 bases. The CDR3 is 16 amino acids. V lost 3 bases to trimming and J lost 4 bases; unmatched junction nucleotides: 9. Germline CDR1 reads SGHRS; CDR2 reads YFSETQ. The CDR3 spells CASSWKLAGEGYEQYF. CDR3 nucleotide sequence: TGCGCCAGCAGCTGGAAACTAGCGGGAGAAGGGTACGAGCAGTACTTC. The variable domain in full, with the rest retrieved from reference TRBV5-1 and TRBJ2-7, is KAGVTQTPRYLIKTRGQQVTLSCSPISGHRSVSWYQQTPGQGLQFLFEYFSETQRNKGNFPGRFSGRQFSNSRSEMNVSTLELGDSALYLCASSWKLAGEGYEQYFGPGTRLTVT.

The V and J genes are TRBV30 and TRBJ2-7; 11 nucleotides match TRBD1. The V and J ends lost 5 bases and 5 bases, in that order; junction bases with no gene match: 2. The length of the CDR3 is 12 residues. CDR1 is GTSNPN, CDR2 SVGIG, per germline (reference sequence). CDR3 amino acids: CAWGTGGDEQYF. CDR3 sequence (DNA): TGTGCCTGGGGGACAGGGGGGGACGAGCAGTACTTC.

This clone appeared a single time. V usage is TRBV10-3 and J usage is TRBJ2-3, with D perhaps given as TRBD1 or TRBD2 (5 bases each). V dropped 10 bases and J dropped 0 bases, with 17 bases sitting between them. From germline, CDR1 is ENHRY and CDR2 SYGVKD. This CDR3 region has 15 residues. The CDR3 DNA is TGTGCCACCACCGGGACCTACCTAAGCACAGATACGCAGTATTTT. It yields the protein CATTGTYLSTDTQYF.

The chain joins TRBV19 to TRBJ2-5, with TRBD2 matching over 14 bases. The CDR3 contains 17 residues. Germline CDR1 and CDR2: LNHDA and SQIVND (reference sequence). The ends lost 6 bases at V and 3 bases at J; junction bases unmatched: 9. The CDR3 is CASSGATSGRAKETQYF. The DNA of the CDR3 is TGTGCCAGTAGCGGAGCGACTAGCGGGAGGGCCAAAGAGACCCAGTACTTC. The full variable domain, completed using reference TRBV19 and TRBJ2-5, is DGGITQSPKYLFRKEGQNVTLSCEQNLNHDAMYWYRQDPGQGLRLIYYSQIVNDFQKGDIAEGYSVSREKKESFPLTVTSAQKNPTAFYLCASSGATSGRAKETQYFGPGTRLLVL.

In DNA form, the CDR3 reads TGTGCCAGTAGTAACCGGGACAGGGGGCTGGGTGGCTACACCTTC. It translates to CASSNRDRGLGGYTF. This chain joins TRBV19 and TRBJ1-2, with 12 bases identical to TRBD1. This CDR3 spans 15 amino acids. Germline CDR1 and CDR2: LNHDA and SQIVND (reference sequence). The V gene end was trimmed by 4 bases and the J gene end by 7 bases; junction bases not matched to a gene: 7.

This clone was observed a handful of times. V usage is TRBV5-1 and J usage is TRBJ2-1, with D perhaps being TRBD1 or TRBD2 (5 bases each). V was pared by 1 base and J by 0 bases, with 17 bases between. CDR3 length: 18 amino acids. CDR1 and CDR2 (germline): SGHRS, YFSETQ. For the CDR3, the DNA is TGCGCCAGCAGCTTGTCCCCCCCGGGGACGACCTCCTACAATGAGCAGTTCTTC. Its translation: CASSLSPPGTTSYNEQFF. The variable domain in full, completed from reference TRBV5-1 and TRBJ2-1, reads KAGVTQTPRYLIKTRGQQVTLSCSPISGHRSVSWYQQTPGQGLQFLFEYFSETQRNKGNFPGRFSGRQFSNSRSEMNVSTLELGDSALYLCASSLSPPGTTSYNEQFFGPGTRLTVL.

V gene TRBV10-1 combines with J gene TRBJ2-3; TRBD1 agrees at 7 bases. This CDR3 has 16 residues. Germline assignment: CDR1 WNHNN and CDR2 SYGVQD (reference sequence). V shed 6 bases and J 5 bases; nucleotides not matched to a gene: 14. The CDR3 spells CASRDDRAPRGDTQYF. The CDR3 region has the DNA TGCGCCAGCAGAGACGACAGGGCCCCTCGGGGAGATACGCAGTATTTT.

This clone was picked up a small number of times. V gene TRBV6-5 combines with J gene TRBJ1-5, with 7 bases identical to TRBD1. The CDR3 consists of 14 residues. Germline V CDR1 and CDR2: MNHEY, SVGAGI. The ends lost 5 bases at V and 4 bases at J; junction bases unmatched: 5. CDR3 nucleotides: TGTGCCAGCAGTACCAAACAGGGGAATCAGCCCCAGCATTTT. Its translation: CASSTKQGNQPQHF.

The rearrangement joins TRBV2 to TRBJ1-4; no firm D call. The V gene lost 10 bases and the J gene lost 6 bases, with 15 bases spanning the gap. The CDR3 totals 13 residues. CDR1 and CDR2 from the germline V gene are SNHLY and FYNNEI. The CDR3 is CATRPGPDEKLFF. The CDR3 DNA sequence: TGTGCCACCCGACCGGGTCCCGATGAAAAACTGTTTTTT.

The chain recombines TRBV6-5 with TRBJ1-2, with D possibly TRBD1 on 6 matching bases. This CDR3 comprises 14 residues. Between the trimmed V and J ends, which lost 5 bases and 5 bases, there was a span of 15 bases. From germline, CDR1 is MNHEY and CDR2 SVGAGI. In DNA form, the CDR3 reads TGTGCCAGCAGTCGACCGACAGGAGGGTATGGCTACACCTTC. Encoded protein: CASSRPTGGYGYTF.

The chain is built from TRBV7-9 and TRBJ2-7; D not resolved. The germline V gene encodes CDR1 SEHNR and CDR2 FQNEAQ (reference sequence). Trimming took 3 bases from V and 2 from J, leaving 14 bases between them. The CDR3 is made up of 15 amino acids. As DNA, the CDR3 is TGTGCCAGCAGCTTCTGGGGTCATTCTCCCTACGAGCAGTACTTC. Translation: CASSFWGHSPYEQYF.

In this sample, this clone turned up a few times. V gene TRBV6-1 combines with J gene TRBJ2-1, with D maybe TRBD1 (5 bases). The V and J ends lost 2 bases and 1 base respectively, with 9 bases between them. The CDR3 loop spans 15 amino acids. Germline loops: CDR1 MNHNS, CDR2 SASEGT. CDR3 amino acids: CASSELGRSYNEQFF. CDR3 bases: TGTGCCAGCAGTGAATTGGGGCGTTCCTACAATGAGCAGTTCTTC.

The J gene is TRBJ2-7, the V gene TRBV28; tentatively, D is TRBD2 (5 bases). Between the trimmed V and J ends, which lost 4 bases and 3 bases, there was a span of 13 bases. This CDR3 region has 14 residues. CDR1 is MDHEN, CDR2 SYDVKM, per germline. This CDR3 reads CASSYKRADYEQYF. As DNA, the CDR3 is TGTGCCAGCAGTTACAAGAGGGCCGACTACGAGCAGTACTTC.

The genes are TRBV6-5 and TRBJ2-7; the D is unclear. Looked up from germline, CDR1 is MNHEY and CDR2 is SVGAGI. V was cut by 8 bases and J by 4 bases, with 9 bases left in between. This CDR3 has 11 amino acids. The CDR3 here is CASWDFYEQYF. CDR3 DNA: TGTGCCAGCTGGGATTTTTACGAGCAGTACTTC.